These 3 T cell receptor beta chains originate from one sample sequenced in a study of blood T cell repertoires in COVID-19. Measured with immunoSEQ multiplex PCR; TCRdb has only the in-frame clones, and not every one. The sample contains tens of thousands of clones, over 90% of which appear only once. Sequencing used peripheral blood. The receptors stem from a man in his sixties with active or convalescent COVID-19.

This sequence joins TRBV18 and TRBJ2-6; D not certain. The germline V gene has CDR1 KGHSH and CDR2 LQKENI. The CDR3 is 14 residues long. Between the trimmed V and J ends, which lost 2 bases and 1 base, there was a span of 3 bases. The CDR3 DNA follows: TGTGCCAGCTCACCATTATCTGGGGCCAACGTCCTGACTTTC. Protein: CASSPLSGANVLTF. The entire variable domain, with the rest obtained from reference TRBV18 and TRBJ2-6, is as follows: NAGVMQNPRHLVRRRGQEARLRCSPMKGHSHVYWYRQLPEEGLKFMVYLQKENIIDESGMPKERFSAEFPKEGPSILRIQQVVRGDSAAYFCASSPLSGANVLTFGAGSRLTVL.

The chain combines TRBV4-1 with TRBJ2-5; TRBD2 aligns across 11 bases. J was trimmed by 1 base and V by 1 base; bases with no gene match: 5. The CDR3 loop spans 17 amino acids. Germline V gene lookup returns CDR1 MGHRA and CDR2 YSYEKL. CDR3: CASSQAPSGGSQETQYF. In nucleotides, the CDR3 is TGCGCCAGCAGCCAAGCTCCTAGCGGGGGGTCCCAAGAGACCCAGTACTTC.

The chain is built from TRBV28 and TRBJ2-1; 8 bases are shared with TRBD2. Germline V CDR1 and CDR2: MDHEN, SYDVKM. Losses at the gene ends were 3 bases for V and 4 bases for J; bases not matched to a gene: 5. The CDR3 sequence is 15 residues long. The CDR3 nucleotides are TGTGCCAGCAGTTTGCGTACTAGCGGTTACAATGAGCAGTTCTTC. It yields the protein CASSLRTSGYNEQFF.